This T cell receptor (beta chain) was obtained from a study of prognosis after radiotherapy for stage I lung cancer. As for the study in general: It was between early 2018 and early 2019 that stage I non-small cell lung cancer patients were enrolled. Concurrent therapy was not administered with stereotactic body radiotherapy to any patient.

TCR beta CDR3 amplification from genomic DNA was performed by two-round multiplex PCR. Primers specific to each TRBV and TRBJ gene were used in first-round PCR. TCRdb fed the multiplex PCR reads into MiXCR, producing one record per CDR3 protein. The sample lists about 16,000 distinct CDR3 sequences, 35% to 45% seen once, with approximately 44% in the top ten. This clonotype occurred many times. The junction does not match germline at one end; this may be a read error. Germline V gene lookup returns CDR1 SSHAT and CDR2 FNYEAQ (reference sequence). This CDR3 comprises 13 residues. Specimen: PBMCs, collected before or after stereotactic body radiation therapy (not recorded which). This chain connects TRBV7-7 to TRBJ2-1; D gene uncertain. The clonotype was recovered from a donor at least 50 years old with non-small cell lung cancer. The CDR3 DNA is TGTGCTAGCAGCTTAGAGTTCGGTGCCTGGCAGTTCTTC. This encodes CASSLEFGAWQFF.